The 27 T cell receptor beta chains reported below all come from one sample, sequenced in a study of monozygotic twins with inflammatory bowel disease. TCRdb re-analyzed the 5' RACE reads; it lists each CDR3 protein once, without DNA. The sample data list over 110,000 distinct CDR3 sequences. The sequencing sample was made of blood. Source of these receptors: a human donor with ulcerative colitis or Crohn's disease, or a healthy co-twin of an affected twin (not recorded which).

The chain couples TRBV12-3 or TRBV12-4 to TRBJ2-7; TCRdb calls TRBD1, which cannot be checked without DNA. This CDR3 has 14 amino acids. CDR3 amino acids: CASSFGTGDYEQYF.

The chain is built from TRBV9 and TRBJ1-5; TCRdb's D gene call, TRBD1, goes unchecked for lack of DNA. Germline loops: CDR1 SGDLS, CDR2 YYNGEE. The CDR3 is 15 residues long. The CDR3 protein is CASSVVGGPDQPQHF.

V gene TRBV7-3 combines with J gene TRBJ2-1; the TRBD1 assignment by TCRdb is unverifiable without DNA. This CDR3 region has 15 residues. Germline CDR1 and CDR2: SGHTA and FQGTGA. CDR3 sequence reads: CASSSGTPTYNEQFF.

The chain employs TRBV30 and TRBJ2-1. The germline V gene has CDR1 GTSNPN and CDR2 SVGIG (reference sequence). The CDR3 extends over 12 amino acids. CDR3 protein: CAWKEVTNEQFF. The whole variable domain, filled in from reference TRBV30 and TRBJ2-1, reads SQTIHQWPATLVQPVGSPLSLECTVEGTSNPNLYWYRQAAGRGLQLLFYSVGIGQISSEVPQNLSASRPQDRQFILSSKKLLLSDSGFYLCAWKEVTNEQFFGPGTRLTVL.

This chain links TRBV7-2 with TRBJ2-5. This CDR3 has 13 amino acids. Germline V gene data show CDR1 as SGHTA and CDR2 as FQGNSA. This chain's CDR3 is CASSLIGQETQYF. Complete variable domain (other parts from reference TRBV7-2 and TRBJ2-5): GAGVSQSPSNKVTEKGKDVELRCDPISGHTALYWYRQSLGQGLEFLIYFQGNSAPDKSGLPSDRFSAERTGGSVSTLTIQRTQQEDSAVYLCASSLIGQETQYFGPGTRLLVL.

CDR3 protein: CASSPPGTGSGNTIYF. This chain joins TRBV18 and TRBJ1-3; TCRdb outputs TRBD1, but without DNA this stays unchecked. The V gene's germline CDR1 is KGHSH and CDR2 LQKENI. There are 16 residues in the CDR3.

The genes are TRBV6-1 and TRBJ2-3; absent DNA, TCRdb's TRBD1 call cannot be checked. Germline CDR1 and CDR2: MNHNS and SASEGT. The CDR3 contains 16 residues. CDR3 amino acids: CASSEADRGLVDTQYF.

V gene TRBV10-3 combines with J gene TRBJ2-3. The CDR3 runs to 13 residues. The germline CDR1 and CDR2 sequences are ENHRY and SYGVKD. CDR3 amino acids: CAISGRGIDTQYF.

The chain's CDR3 is CASSLLVSTDTQYF. The chain carries TRBV5-4 and TRBJ2-3. This CDR3 region has 14 residues. Germline values: CDR1 SGHNT, CDR2 YYREEE (reference sequence).

The V call is TRBV5-1, the J call TRBJ2-3. Germline V CDR1 and CDR2: SGHRS, YFSETQ. CDR3 length equals 13 residues. The CDR3 region is CASKTASTDTQYF.

The chain is built from TRBV20-1 and TRBJ1-2; TCRdb picks TRBD1, but there is no DNA to check that call. CDR1 is DFQATT, CDR2 SNEGSKA, per germline (reference sequence). The CDR3 runs to 13 residues. CDR3 in amino acids: CSAWDRGLYGYTF.

The CDR3: CSIRTEETQYF. The chain employs TRBV29-1 and TRBJ2-5; TCRdb picks TRBD1, but there is no DNA to check that call. Per the germline V gene, CDR1 is SQVTM and CDR2 is ANQGSEA. The CDR3 consists of 11 residues.

The CDR3 sequence is CASSSLGQSGANVLTF. This sequence joins TRBV27 and TRBJ2-6. The CDR3 contains 16 residues. Looked up from germline, CDR1 is MNHEY and CDR2 is SMNVEV (reference sequence).

The rearrangement joins TRBV5-1 to TRBJ2-3. Germline V gene sequence: CDR1 SGHRS, CDR2 YFSETQ. This CDR3 spans 15 amino acids. The CDR3 sequence: CASSLLVTGTDTQYF.

The CDR3 sequence is CASSQEAGTKLPYNEQFF. V is TRBV4-3 and J is TRBJ2-1; TCRdb designates TRBD1, a call that cannot be tested without DNA. The CDR3 contains 18 residues. Germline lookup yields CDR1 LGHNA and CDR2 YSLEER.

V gene TRBV21-1 combines with J gene TRBJ1-1. TRBV21-1 is labeled a pseudogene. This CDR3 is 14 amino acids long. The CDR3 loop reads CASSPQVGNTEAFF.

This chain joins TRBV6-1 and TRBJ2-6; the TCRdb D gene call, TRBD1, has no DNA to confirm it. Germline V CDR1 and CDR2: MNHNS, SASEGT. This CDR3 has 15 residues. This CDR3 reads CASIPQDSGANVLTF.

The J gene is TRBJ1-1, the V gene TRBV5-1. Per germline, CDR1 SGHRS and CDR2 YFSETQ. CDR3 size: 14 residues. The CDR3 loop is CASSLLGMNTEAFF.

The rearrangement joins TRBV6-2 or TRBV6-3 to TRBJ2-7. The CDR3 totals 14 residues. Germline loops: CDR1 MNHEY, CDR2 SVGEGT. The CDR3 reads CASSYSKGAYEQYF.

This chain connects TRBV12-3 or TRBV12-4 to TRBJ1-1. This CDR3 region has 14 residues. CDR3 protein: CASTFGDRNTEAFF.

The chain combines TRBV11-2 with TRBJ2-4; TCRdb reports TRBD1, a call that lacks DNA to check it against. Germline-derived CDR1 and CDR2 are SGHAT and FQNNGV. The CDR3 loop spans 13 amino acids. The CDR3 reads CASSFGGLIIQYF.

The chain has TRBV20-1 and TRBJ2-3; TCRdb's D gene call, TRBD2, goes unchecked for lack of DNA. Looked up from germline, CDR1 is DFQATT and CDR2 is SNEGSKA (reference sequence). This CDR3 region has 17 residues. This CDR3 is CRGTSGGASLMTDTQYF.

The J gene is TRBJ2-3, the V gene TRBV30; TCRdb reports TRBD1, a call that lacks DNA to check it against. The CDR3 spans 14 residues. Germline V lookup: CDR1 GTSNPN, CDR2 SVGIG (reference sequence). The CDR3 loop is CAWSSGQQTDTQYF.

The rearrangement joins TRBV7-7 to TRBJ2-5; the TRBD2 assignment by TCRdb is unverifiable without DNA. Germline V gives CDR1 SSHAT, CDR2 FNYEAQ (reference sequence). The CDR3 consists of 16 residues. CDR3 in amino acids: CASSLGLAGVYVTQYF.

The rearrangement uses TRBV7-9 and TRBJ1-2. The CDR3 consists of 12 residues. Germline V gene lookup returns CDR1 SEHNR and CDR2 FQNEAQ (reference sequence). The CDR3 is CASSLAGPGYTF.

J is TRBJ1-1 and V is TRBV6-5. This CDR3 has 13 amino acids. Per the germline V gene, CDR1 is MNHEY and CDR2 is SVGAGI. CDR3 amino acids: CASRYTEDTEAFF.

This sequence joins TRBV5-1 and TRBJ2-3; the TRBD1 assignment by TCRdb is unverifiable without DNA. The CDR3 loop spans 14 amino acids. Per germline, CDR1 SGHRS and CDR2 YFSETQ. CDR3 in amino acids: CASSLDRGMNTQYF. The full variable domain, in which reference TRBV5-1 and TRBJ2-3 provide the parts outside the CDR3, is KAGVTQTPRYLIKTRGQQVTLSCSPISGHRSVSWYQQTPGQGLQFLFEYFSETQRNKGNFPGRFSGRQFSNSRSEMNVSTLELGDSALYLCASSLDRGMNTQYFGPGTRLTVL.